The clone carrying this T cell receptor (beta chain) appeared once. Antigen unknown. Its ends do not fully match the called genes, so a read error is possible. This entry belongs to a study of tumor-infiltrating lymphocytes in glioblastoma multiforme. Regarding the study as a whole: TCR plus mutation findings rest on a single glioblastoma patient. Detected clone frequencies may not reflect cell counts, being RNA-based.

Three nested ARM-PCR rounds with V-beta and C-beta primers built TCRB libraries. These TCRB libraries lack any described unique molecular identifiers. Using its own MiXCR run on the multiplex PCR reads, TCRdb lists one record per CDR3 protein. This sample has some 13,000 distinct CDR3 sequences, with almost 65% found just once. Sequencing used brain tumor tissue. The clonotype was recovered from a male donor with glioblastoma.

The CDR3 loop reads CTSSQEFGSYEQYF. CDR3 DNA sequence: TGCACCAGCAGCCAAGAGTTCGGGAGCTACGAGCAGTACTTC. The chain has TRBV14 and TRBJ2-7; the D gene is possibly TRBD2 (6 bases). CDR1 and CDR2 from the germline V gene are SGHDN and FVKESK. The CDR3 extends over 14 amino acids.